Given below is one T cell receptor (beta chain) in context. This clone was seen just once. The antigen it recognizes is unknown. Per-base quality was not reported, and no clone a single base away is much larger than it. The trial excluded patients who had a history of autoimmune disease or who were on systemic immunosuppression. Peripheral blood for TCR sequencing was collected from all dose cohorts at baseline, on cycle 4 day 1, and on cycle 7 day 1. Samples came from an open-label, multicenter, first-in-human phase I dose-escalation trial of ivuxolimab. Adults with locally advanced or metastatic melanoma, renal cell, hepatocellular, or head and neck squamous cell carcinoma were enrolled in the trial. Before TCR sequencing, CD4+ and CD8+ T cells were separately sorted from peripheral blood. This entry comes from a study of OX40 agonist ivuxolimab in advanced cancers. Study-level background: Ivuxolimab was an agonistic, fully human IgG2 monoclonal antibody directed against OX40 (CD134), a costimulatory receptor. Intravenous ivuxolimab was administered to patients every 2 weeks at six dose levels: 0.01, 0.1, 0.3, 1.5, 3 and 10 mg/kg. A male proportion of nearly 85% and a mean age of approximately 60 years, ranging from roughly 23 to 80, were recorded for the dose-escalation cohort. Partial responses occurred in three dose-escalation patients: two with cutaneous melanoma and one with hepatocellular carcinoma. The paper describes the monotherapy dose-escalation part (N ≈ 52 patients) of the phase I trial of ivuxolimab. Of the approximately 50 dose-escalation patients, hepatocellular carcinoma was present in about 19, melanoma in approximately 15, renal cell carcinoma in 9 and head and neck cancer in 9. The point of sequencing TCRbeta in the periphery was to test whether ivuxolimab changed TCR sequence diversity and drove clonal T-cell expansion. Patients were allowed to have had prior anti-PD-1, anti-PD-L1 or anti-CTLA-4 therapy, and 40% of the dose-escalation patients had previously received checkpoint inhibitors.

The CDR3 runs 15 residues from the cysteine to the phenylalanine. Only the CDR3 region is kept as DNA, spanning 45 bases read in frame from base 1. The germline V gene supplies CDR1 SGHTA and CDR2 FQGNSA. V gives up 1 base and J gives up 3 bases, and the segment between their germline ends measures 13 bases. The full study reports these points: After ivuxolimab, CD8+ T cells had more expanded clones than CD4+ T cells on average. In the 0.1-3.0 mg/kg groups, partial responders were among the patients with the lowest normalized peripheral clonal expansion, particularly in CD8+ T cells. At doses of 0.1 to 3.0 mg/kg, clonal expansion of both CD4+ and CD8+ blood T cells was observed from baseline to week 6. Antigen specificity was not determined for the clonally expanded peripheral T cells. Low levels of normalized T-cell clonal expansion were also shown by some nonresponding patients.

Genomic DNA was isolated from the sorted cells so that the TCRbeta CDR3 region could be sequenced. TCRbeta CDR3 regions were sequenced using the immunoSEQ Assay. TCRdb's version of the immuneACCESS table is confined to in-frame rearrangements and falls short of the full clone set. An unresolved V gene accounts for under half of the shortfall where checked; the remainder is of unknown origin. This sample gives more than 75,000 clones in total; about 86% of them show up just once. The ten largest clones represent approximately 6.3% of the sample. Rearrangement joined TRBV7-2 to TRBJ2-7; 8 matching bases give a weak D call of TRBD1. The receptor comes from an adult with an advanced solid tumor such as melanoma, head and neck, liver or kidney cancer. Sequenced here: CD4+ or CD8+ T cells sorted from blood, sampled in a trial of the OX40 agonist ivuxolimab. The CDR3 loop reads CASSLEAGQVYEQYF. The sequenced DNA is TGTGCCAGCAGCTTAGAAGCGGGACAGGTCTACGAGCAGTACTTC.